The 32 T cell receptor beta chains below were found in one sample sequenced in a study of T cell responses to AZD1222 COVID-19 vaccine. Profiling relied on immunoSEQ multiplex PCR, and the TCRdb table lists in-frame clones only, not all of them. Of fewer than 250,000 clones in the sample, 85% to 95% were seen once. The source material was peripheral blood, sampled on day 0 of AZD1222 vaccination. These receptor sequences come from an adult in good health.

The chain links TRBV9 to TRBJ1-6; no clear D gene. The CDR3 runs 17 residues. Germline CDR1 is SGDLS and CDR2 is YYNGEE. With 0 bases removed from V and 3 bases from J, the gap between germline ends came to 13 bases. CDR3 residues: CASSVGGPSGYNSPLHF. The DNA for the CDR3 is TGTGCCAGCAGCGTAGGAGGCCCCTCCGGCTATAATTCACCCCTCCACTTT.

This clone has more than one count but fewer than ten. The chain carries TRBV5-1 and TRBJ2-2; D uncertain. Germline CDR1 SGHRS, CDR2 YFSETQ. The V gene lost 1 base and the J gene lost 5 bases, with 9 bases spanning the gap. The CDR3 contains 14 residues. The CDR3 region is CASSLSAETGELFF. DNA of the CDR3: TGCGCCAGCAGCTTGTCCGCGGAGACCGGGGAGCTGTTTTTT.

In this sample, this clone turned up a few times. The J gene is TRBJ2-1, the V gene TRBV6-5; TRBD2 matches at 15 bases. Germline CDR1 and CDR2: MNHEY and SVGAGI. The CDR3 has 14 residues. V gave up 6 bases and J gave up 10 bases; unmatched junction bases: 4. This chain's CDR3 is CASRSGTSGGEQFF. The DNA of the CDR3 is TGTGCCAGCAGGTCCGGGACTAGCGGGGGGGAGCAGTTCTTC.

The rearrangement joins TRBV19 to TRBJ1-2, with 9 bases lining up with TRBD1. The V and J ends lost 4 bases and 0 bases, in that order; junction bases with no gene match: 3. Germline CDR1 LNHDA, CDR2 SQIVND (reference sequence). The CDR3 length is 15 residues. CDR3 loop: CASSRGTGSNYGYTF. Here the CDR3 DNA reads TGTGCCAGTAGTAGAGGGACAGGGTCTAACTATGGCTACACCTTC.

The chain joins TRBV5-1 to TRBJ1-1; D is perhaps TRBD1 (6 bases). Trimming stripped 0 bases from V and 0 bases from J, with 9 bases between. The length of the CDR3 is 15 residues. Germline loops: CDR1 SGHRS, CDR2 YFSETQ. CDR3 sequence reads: CASSLVWDMNTEAFF. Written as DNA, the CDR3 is TGCGCCAGCAGCTTGGTTTGGGACATGAACACTGAAGCTTTCTTT. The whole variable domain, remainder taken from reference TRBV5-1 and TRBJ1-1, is KAGVTQTPRYLIKTRGQQVTLSCSPISGHRSVSWYQQTPGQGLQFLFEYFSETQRNKGNFPGRFSGRQFSNSRSEMNVSTLELGDSALYLCASSLVWDMNTEAFFGQGTRLTVV.

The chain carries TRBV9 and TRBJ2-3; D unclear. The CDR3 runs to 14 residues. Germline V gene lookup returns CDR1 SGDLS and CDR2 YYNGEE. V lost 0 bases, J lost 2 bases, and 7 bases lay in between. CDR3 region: CASSVGPDTDTQYF. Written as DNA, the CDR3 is TGTGCCAGCAGCGTAGGGCCGGACACAGATACGCAGTATTTT. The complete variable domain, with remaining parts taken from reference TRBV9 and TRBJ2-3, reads DSGVTQTPKHLITATGQRVTLRCSPRSGDLSVYWYQQSLDQGLQFLIQYYNGEERAKGNILERFSAQQFPDLHSELNLSSLELGDSALYFCASSVGPDTDTQYFGPGTRLTVL.

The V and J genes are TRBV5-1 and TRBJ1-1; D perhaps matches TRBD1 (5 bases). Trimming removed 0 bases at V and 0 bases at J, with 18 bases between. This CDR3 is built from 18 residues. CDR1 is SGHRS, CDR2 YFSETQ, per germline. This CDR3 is CASSLGQTSGIMNTEAFF. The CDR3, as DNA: TGCGCCAGCAGCTTGGGACAAACTTCAGGGATCATGAACACTGAAGCTTTCTTT.

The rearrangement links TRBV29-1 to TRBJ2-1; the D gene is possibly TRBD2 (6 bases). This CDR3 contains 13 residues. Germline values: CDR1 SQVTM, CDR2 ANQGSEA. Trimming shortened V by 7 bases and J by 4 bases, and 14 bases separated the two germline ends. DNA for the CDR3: TGCAGCGGTGGGGCCGGGACTTACAATGAGCAGTTCTTC. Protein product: CSGGAGTYNEQFF.

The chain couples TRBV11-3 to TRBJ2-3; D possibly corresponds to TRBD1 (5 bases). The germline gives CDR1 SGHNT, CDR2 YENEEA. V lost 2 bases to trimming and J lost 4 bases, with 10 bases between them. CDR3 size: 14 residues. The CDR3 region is CASSLSQGSDTQYF. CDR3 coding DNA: TGTGCCAGCAGCTTAAGCCAGGGATCAGATACGCAGTATTTT.

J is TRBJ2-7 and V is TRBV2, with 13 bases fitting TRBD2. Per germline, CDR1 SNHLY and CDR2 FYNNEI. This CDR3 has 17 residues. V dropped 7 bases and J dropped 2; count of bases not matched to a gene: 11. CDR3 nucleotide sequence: TGTGCCAGCATTTTAGGACTAGCGGGGGAAGTAGCCTACGAGCAGTACTTC. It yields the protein CASILGLAGEVAYEQYF.

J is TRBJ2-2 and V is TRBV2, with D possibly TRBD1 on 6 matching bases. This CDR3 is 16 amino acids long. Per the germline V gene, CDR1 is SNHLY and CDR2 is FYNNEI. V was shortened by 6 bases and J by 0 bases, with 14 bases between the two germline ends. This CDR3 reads CASRGRGTPNTGELFF. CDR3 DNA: TGTGCCAGCAGAGGTAGAGGGACACCGAACACCGGGGAGCTGTTTTTT. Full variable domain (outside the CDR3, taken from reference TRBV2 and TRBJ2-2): EPEVTQTPSHQVTQMGQEVILRCVPISNHLYFYWYRQILGQKVEFLVSFYNNEISEKSEIFDDQFSVERPDGSNFTLKIRSTKLEDSAMYFCASRGRGTPNTGELFFGEGSRLTVL.

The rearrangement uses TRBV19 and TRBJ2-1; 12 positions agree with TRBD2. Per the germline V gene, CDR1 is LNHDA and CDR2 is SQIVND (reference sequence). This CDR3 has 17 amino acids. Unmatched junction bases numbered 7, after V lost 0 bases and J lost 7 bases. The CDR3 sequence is CASSIEGGLAGRNEQFF. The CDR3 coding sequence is TGTGCCAGTAGTATAGAGGGGGGACTAGCGGGCAGGAATGAGCAGTTCTTC.

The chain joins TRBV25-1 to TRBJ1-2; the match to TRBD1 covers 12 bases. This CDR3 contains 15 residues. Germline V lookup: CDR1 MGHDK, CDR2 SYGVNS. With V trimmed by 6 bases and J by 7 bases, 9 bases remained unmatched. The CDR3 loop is CASSQSPGQGAGYTF. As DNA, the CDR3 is TGTGCCAGCAGCCAATCCCCGGGACAGGGGGCTGGCTACACCTTC.

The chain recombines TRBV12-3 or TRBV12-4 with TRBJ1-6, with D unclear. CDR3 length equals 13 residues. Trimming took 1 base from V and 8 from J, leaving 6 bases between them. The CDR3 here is CASSLGSYSPLHF. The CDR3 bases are TGTGCCAGCAGTTTAGGGTCATATTCACCCCTCCACTTT.

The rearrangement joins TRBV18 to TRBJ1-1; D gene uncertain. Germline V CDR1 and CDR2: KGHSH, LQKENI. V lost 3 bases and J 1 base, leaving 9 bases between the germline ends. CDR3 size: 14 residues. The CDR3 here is CASSPEAGNTEAFF. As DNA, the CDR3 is TGTGCCAGCTCACCCGAGGCGGGGAACACTGAAGCTTTCTTT.

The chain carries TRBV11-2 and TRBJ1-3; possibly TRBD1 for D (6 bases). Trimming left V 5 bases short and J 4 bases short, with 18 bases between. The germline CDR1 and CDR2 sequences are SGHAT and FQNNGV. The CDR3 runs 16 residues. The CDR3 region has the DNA TGTGCCAGCAGCAAGGGGGGCAGGGGAATCGGAAACACCATATATTTT. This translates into CASSKGGRGIGNTIYF.

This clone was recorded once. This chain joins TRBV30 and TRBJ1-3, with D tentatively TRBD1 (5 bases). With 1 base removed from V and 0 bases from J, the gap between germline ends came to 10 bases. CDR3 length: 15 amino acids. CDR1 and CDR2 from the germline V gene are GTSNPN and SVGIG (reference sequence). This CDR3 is CAWSEKGLSGNTIYF. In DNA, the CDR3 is TGTGCCTGGAGTGAGAAGGGACTCTCTGGAAACACCATATATTTT.

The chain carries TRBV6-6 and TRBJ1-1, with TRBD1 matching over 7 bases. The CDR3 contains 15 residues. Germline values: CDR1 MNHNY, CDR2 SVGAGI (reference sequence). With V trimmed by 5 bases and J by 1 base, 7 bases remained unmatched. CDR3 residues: CASSPTGRGNTEAFF. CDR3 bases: TGTGCCAGCAGTCCGACAGGGAGGGGGAACACTGAAGCTTTCTTT.

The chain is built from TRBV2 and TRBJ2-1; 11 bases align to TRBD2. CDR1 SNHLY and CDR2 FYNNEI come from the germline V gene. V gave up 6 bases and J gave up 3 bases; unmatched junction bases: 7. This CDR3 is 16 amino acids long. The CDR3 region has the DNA TGTGCCAGCAGGAAGTCCGGGACTAGCGGCTACAATGAGCAGTTCTTC. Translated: CASRKSGTSGYNEQFF. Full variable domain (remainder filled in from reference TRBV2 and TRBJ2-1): EPEVTQTPSHQVTQMGQEVILRCVPISNHLYFYWYRQILGQKVEFLVSFYNNEISEKSEIFDDQFSVERPDGSNFTLKIRSTKLEDSAMYFCASRKSGTSGYNEQFFGPGTRLTVL.

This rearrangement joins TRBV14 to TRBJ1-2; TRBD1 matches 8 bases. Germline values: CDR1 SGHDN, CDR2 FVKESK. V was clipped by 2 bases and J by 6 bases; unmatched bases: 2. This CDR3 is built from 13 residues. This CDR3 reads CASSQRTGNGYTF. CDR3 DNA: TGTGCCAGCAGCCAAAGGACAGGGAATGGCTACACCTTC.

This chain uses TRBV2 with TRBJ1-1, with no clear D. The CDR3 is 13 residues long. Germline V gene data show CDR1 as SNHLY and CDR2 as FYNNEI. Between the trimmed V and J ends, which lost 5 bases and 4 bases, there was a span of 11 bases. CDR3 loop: CASSSKLGTEAFF. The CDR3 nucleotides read TGTGCCAGCAGTAGTAAGTTGGGCACTGAAGCTTTCTTT.

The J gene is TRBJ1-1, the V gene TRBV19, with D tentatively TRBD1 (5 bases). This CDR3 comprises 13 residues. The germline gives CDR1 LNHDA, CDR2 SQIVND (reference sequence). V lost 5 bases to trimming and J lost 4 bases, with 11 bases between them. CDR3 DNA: TGTGCCAGTAGTGGGGGGGGATTCACTGAAGCTTTCTTT. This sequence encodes CASSGGGFTEAFF.

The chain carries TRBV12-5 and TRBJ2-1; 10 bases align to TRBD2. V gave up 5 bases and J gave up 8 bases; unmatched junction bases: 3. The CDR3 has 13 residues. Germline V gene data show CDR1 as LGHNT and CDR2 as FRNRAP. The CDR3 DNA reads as TGTGCTAGTGGTGGGGGACTAGCGTATGAGCAGTTCTTC. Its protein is CASGGGLAYEQFF.

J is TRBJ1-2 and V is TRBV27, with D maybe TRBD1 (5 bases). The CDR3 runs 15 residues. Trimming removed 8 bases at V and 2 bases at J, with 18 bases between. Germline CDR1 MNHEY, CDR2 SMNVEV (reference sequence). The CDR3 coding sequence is TGTGCCAGCCTTCCACCGGGGGATGGAAACTATGGCTACACCTTC. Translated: CASLPPGDGNYGYTF.

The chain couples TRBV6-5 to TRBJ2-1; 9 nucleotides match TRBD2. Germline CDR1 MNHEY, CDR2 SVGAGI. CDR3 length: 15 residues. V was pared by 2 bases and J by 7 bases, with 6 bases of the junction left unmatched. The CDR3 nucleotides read TGTGCCAGCAGTTACGCGGCGGGGGGGCTGAATGAGCAGTTCTTC. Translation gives CASSYAAGGLNEQFF.

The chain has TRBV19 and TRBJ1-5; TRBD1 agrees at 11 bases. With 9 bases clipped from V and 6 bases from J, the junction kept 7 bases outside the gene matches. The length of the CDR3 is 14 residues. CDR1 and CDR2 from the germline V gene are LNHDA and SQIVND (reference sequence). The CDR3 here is CASKGQGGGQPQHF. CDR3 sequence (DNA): TGTGCCAGCAAGGGACAGGGGGGTGGTCAGCCCCAGCATTTT.

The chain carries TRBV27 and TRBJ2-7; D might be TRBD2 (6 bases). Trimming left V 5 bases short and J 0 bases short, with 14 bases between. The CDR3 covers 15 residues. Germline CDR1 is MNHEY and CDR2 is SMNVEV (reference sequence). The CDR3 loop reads CASSLFGGFSYEQYF. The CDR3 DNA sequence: TGTGCCAGCAGTCTGTTCGGGGGTTTCTCCTACGAGCAGTACTTC.

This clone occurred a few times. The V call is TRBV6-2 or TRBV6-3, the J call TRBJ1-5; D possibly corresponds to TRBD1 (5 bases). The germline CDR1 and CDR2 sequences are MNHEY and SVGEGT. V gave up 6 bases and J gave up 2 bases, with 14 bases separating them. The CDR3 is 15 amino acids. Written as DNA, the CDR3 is TGTGCCAGCAGGCCTACGGGAGGGGGCAATCAGCCCCAGCATTTT. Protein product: CASRPTGGGNQPQHF.

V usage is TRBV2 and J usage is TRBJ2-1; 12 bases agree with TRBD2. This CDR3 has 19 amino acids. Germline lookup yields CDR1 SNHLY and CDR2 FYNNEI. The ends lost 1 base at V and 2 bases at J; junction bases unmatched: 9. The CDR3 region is CASSEGDRLAGGPYNEQFF. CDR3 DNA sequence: TGTGCCAGCAGTGAAGGGGACCGGCTAGCGGGGGGGCCCTACAATGAGCAGTTCTTC.

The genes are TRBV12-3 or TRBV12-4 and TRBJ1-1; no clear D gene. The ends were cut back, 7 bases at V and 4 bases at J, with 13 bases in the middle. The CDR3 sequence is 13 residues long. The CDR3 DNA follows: TGTGCCAGCACCACGGCGCACGGCACTGAAGCTTTCTTT. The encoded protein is CASTTAHGTEAFF.

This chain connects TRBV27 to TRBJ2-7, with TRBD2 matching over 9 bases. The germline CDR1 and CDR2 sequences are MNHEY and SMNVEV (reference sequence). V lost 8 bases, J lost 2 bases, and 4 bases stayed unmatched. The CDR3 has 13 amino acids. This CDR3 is CASGLAGTYEQYF. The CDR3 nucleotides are TGTGCCAGCGGGCTAGCGGGGACCTACGAGCAGTACTTC.

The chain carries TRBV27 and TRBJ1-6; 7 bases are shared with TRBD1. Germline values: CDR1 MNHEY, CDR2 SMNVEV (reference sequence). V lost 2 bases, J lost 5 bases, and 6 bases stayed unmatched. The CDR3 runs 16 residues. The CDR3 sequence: CASSLRAGTDNSPLHF. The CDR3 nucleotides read TGTGCCAGCAGTTTAAGGGCTGGGACAGATAATTCACCCCTCCACTTT.